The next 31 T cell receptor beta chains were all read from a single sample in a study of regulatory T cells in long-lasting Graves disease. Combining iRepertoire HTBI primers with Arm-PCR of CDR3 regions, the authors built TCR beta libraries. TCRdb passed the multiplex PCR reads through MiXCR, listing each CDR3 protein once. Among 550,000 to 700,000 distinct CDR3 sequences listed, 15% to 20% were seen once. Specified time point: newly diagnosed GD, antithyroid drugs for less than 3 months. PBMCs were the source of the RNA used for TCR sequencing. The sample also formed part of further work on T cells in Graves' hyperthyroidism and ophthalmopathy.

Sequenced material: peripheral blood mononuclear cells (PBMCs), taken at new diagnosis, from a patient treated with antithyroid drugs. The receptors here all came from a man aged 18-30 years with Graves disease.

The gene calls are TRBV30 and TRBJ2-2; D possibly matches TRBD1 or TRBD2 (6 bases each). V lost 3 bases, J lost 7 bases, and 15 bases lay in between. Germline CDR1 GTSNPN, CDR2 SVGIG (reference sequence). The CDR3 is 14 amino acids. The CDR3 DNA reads TGTGCCTGGAGCAAGGGGGAGGCAAGCGGGGAGCTGTTTTTT. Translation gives CAWSKGEASGELFF.

CDR3 loop: CASSPGTIGELFF. In DNA, the CDR3 is TGTGCCAGCAGCCCGGGGACCATTGGGGAGCTGTTTTTT. The V call is TRBV7-6, the J call TRBJ2-2; D tentatively reads TRBD1 or TRBD2 (5 bases each). Trimming took 5 bases from V and 8 from J, leaving 12 bases between them. This CDR3 comprises 13 residues. CDR1 is SGHVS, CDR2 FNYEAQ, per germline.

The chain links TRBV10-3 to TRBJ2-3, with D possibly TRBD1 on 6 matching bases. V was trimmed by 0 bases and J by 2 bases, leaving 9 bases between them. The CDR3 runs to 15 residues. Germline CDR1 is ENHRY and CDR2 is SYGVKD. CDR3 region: CAISESGQNTDTQYF. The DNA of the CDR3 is TGTGCCATCAGTGAGTCCGGACAGAACACAGATACGCAGTATTTT.

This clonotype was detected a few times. The CDR3 sequence is CASSLSPTLFYGYTF. The CDR3 nucleotides read TGTGCCAGCAGTTTATCCCCAACGCTATTTTATGGCTACACCTTC. The V and J genes are TRBV27 and TRBJ1-2; D is unresolved. The CDR3 runs to 15 residues. V was trimmed by 0 bases and J by 5 bases, leaving 13 bases between them. Germline loops: CDR1 MNHEY, CDR2 SMNVEV (reference sequence).

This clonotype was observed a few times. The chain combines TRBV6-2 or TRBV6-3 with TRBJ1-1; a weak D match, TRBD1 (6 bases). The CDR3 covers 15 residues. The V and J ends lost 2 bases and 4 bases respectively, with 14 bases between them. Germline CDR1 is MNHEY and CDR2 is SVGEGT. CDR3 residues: CASSYITGRGTEAFF. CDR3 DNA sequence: TGTGCCAGCAGTTACATAACAGGGCGCGGCACTGAAGCTTTCTTT.

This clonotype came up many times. CDR3 protein: CASSKRRWEGRGDNEQFF. DNA of the CDR3: TGTGCCAGCAGTAAAAGAAGGTGGGAGGGCAGGGGCGACAATGAGCAGTTCTTC. The V and J genes are TRBV28 and TRBJ2-1; perhaps TRBD2 as D (7 bases). Trimming cost V 5 bases and J 5 bases, with 25 bases left between them. This CDR3 has 18 residues. CDR1 and CDR2 (germline): MDHEN, SYDVKM.

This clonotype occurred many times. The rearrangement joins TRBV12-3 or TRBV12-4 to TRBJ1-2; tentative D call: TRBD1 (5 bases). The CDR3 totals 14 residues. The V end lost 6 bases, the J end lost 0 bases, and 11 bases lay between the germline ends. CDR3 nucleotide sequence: TGTGCCAGCAGCCCGACAGTTTCTAACTATGGCTACACCTTC. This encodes CASSPTVSNYGYTF.

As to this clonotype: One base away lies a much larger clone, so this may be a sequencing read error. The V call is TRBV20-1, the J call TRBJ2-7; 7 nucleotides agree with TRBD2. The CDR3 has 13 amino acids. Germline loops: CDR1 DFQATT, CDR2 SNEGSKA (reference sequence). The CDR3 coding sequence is TGCAGTGCTAGAACGGGGGGATCCTACGAGCAGCACTTC. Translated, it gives CSARTGGSYEQHF.

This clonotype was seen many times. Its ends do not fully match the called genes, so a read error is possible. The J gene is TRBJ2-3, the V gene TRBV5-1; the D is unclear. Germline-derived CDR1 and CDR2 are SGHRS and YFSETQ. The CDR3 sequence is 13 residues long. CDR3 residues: CASSSPSTDTQYF. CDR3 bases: TGTGCCAGCAGCTCCCCTAGCACAGATACGCAGTATTTT.

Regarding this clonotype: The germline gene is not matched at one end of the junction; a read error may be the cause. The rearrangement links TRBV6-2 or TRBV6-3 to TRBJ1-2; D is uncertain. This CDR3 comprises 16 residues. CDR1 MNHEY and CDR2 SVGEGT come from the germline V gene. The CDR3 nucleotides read TGTGCCATCAGTCCCACGGACGGGAATGTGAACTATGGCTACACCTTC. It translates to CAISPTDGNVNYGYTF.

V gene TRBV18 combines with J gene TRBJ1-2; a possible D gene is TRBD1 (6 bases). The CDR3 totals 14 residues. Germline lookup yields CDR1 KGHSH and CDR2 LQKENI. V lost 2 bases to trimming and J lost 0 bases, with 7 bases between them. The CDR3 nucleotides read TGTGCCAGCTCACCAGGGACAACTAACTATGGCTACACCTTC. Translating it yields CASSPGTTNYGYTF.

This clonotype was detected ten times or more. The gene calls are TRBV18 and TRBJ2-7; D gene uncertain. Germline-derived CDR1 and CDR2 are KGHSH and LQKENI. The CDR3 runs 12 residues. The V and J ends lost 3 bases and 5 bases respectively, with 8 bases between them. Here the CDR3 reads CASSPSVDEQYF. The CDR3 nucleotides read TGTGCCAGCTCACCTTCGGTGGACGAGCAGTACTTC.

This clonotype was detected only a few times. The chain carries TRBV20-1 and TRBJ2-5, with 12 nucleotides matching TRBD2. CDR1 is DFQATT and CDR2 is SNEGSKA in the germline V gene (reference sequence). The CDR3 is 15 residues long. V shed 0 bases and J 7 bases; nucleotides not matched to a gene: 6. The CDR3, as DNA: TGCAGTGCTAGAGATGGGCCACTAGCGGGGGGGACCCAGTACTTC. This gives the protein CSARDGPLAGGTQYF.

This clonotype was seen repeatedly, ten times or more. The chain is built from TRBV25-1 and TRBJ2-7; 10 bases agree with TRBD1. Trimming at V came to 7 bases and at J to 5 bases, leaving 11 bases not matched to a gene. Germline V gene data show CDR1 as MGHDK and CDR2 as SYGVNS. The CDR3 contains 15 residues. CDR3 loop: CASTQPRDRGNEQYF. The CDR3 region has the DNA TGTGCCAGCACCCAACCCCGGGACAGGGGCAACGAGCAGTACTTC.

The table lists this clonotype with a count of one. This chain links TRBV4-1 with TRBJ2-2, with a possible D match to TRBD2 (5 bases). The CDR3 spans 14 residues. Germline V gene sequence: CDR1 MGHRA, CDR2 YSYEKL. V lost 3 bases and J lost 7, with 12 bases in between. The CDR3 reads CASSQEVSLGELFF. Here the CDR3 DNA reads TGCGCCAGCAGCCAGGAGGTTTCTCTCGGGGAGCTGTTTTTT.

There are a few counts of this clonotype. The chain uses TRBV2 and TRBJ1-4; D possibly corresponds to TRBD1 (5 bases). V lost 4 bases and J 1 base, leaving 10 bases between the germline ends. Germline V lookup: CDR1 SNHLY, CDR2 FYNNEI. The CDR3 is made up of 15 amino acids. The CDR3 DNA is TGTGCCAGCAGTGCCAACAGGAGAACTAATGAAAAACTGTTTTTT. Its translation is CASSANRRTNEKLFF. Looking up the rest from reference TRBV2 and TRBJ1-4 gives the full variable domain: EPEVTQTPSHQVTQMGQEVILRCVPISNHLYFYWYRQILGQKVEFLVSFYNNEISEKSEIFDDQFSVERPDGSNFTLKIRSTKLEDSAMYFCASSANRRTNEKLFFGSGTQLSVL.

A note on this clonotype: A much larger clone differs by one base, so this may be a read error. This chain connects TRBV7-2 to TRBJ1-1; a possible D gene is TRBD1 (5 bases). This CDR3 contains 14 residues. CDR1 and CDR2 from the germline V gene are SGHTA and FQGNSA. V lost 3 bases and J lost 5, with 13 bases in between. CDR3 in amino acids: CASSFYRPNTEAFF. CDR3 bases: TGTGCCAGCAGCTTTTACAGGCCCAATACTGAAGCTTTCTTT.

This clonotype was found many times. The DNA of the CDR3 is TGTGCCAGCAGTTTAGGACTAGCGGGGAGATCCTACAATGAGCAGTTCTTC. Residues: CASSLGLAGRSYNEQFF. This chain uses TRBV12-3 or TRBV12-4 with TRBJ2-1; 11 bases fit TRBD2. The CDR3 has 17 amino acids. The V gene end was trimmed by 1 base and the J gene end by 1 base; junction bases not matched to a gene: 3.

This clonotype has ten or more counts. CDR3 in amino acids: CASSLALERGAEAFF. The CDR3 DNA reads TGCGCCAGCAGCTTGGCCCTCGAAAGGGGGGCTGAAGCTTTCTTT. The V call is TRBV5-1, the J call TRBJ1-1; D is perhaps TRBD1 (6 bases). Germline V CDR1 and CDR2: SGHRS, YFSETQ. With 0 bases removed from V and 6 bases from J, the gap between germline ends came to 15 bases. The CDR3 loop spans 15 amino acids. Full variable domain (remainder filled in from reference TRBV5-1 and TRBJ1-1): KAGVTQTPRYLIKTRGQQVTLSCSPISGHRSVSWYQQTPGQGLQFLFEYFSETQRNKGNFPGRFSGRQFSNSRSEMNVSTLELGDSALYLCASSLALERGAEAFFGQGTRLTVV.

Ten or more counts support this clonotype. The CDR3 sequence: CSAPSGQRNNQPQHF. In nucleotides, the CDR3 is TGCAGTGCCCCCTCCGGACAGCGTAACAATCAGCCCCAGCATTTT. This chain links TRBV20-1 with TRBJ1-5; D may be TRBD1 (6 bases). The V gene lost 6 bases and the J gene lost 3 bases, with 18 bases spanning the gap. CDR3 length: 15 amino acids. The germline V gene has CDR1 DFQATT and CDR2 SNEGSKA (reference sequence).

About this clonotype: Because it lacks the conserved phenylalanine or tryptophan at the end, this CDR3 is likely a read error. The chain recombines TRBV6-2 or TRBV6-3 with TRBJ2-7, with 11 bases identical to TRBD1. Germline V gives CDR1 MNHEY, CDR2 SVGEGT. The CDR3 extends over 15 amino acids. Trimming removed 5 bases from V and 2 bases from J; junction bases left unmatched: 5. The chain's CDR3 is CASSRPGQGAYEQYL. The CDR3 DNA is TGTGCCAGCAGTCGGCCGGGACAGGGGGCCTACGAGCAGTACCTC.

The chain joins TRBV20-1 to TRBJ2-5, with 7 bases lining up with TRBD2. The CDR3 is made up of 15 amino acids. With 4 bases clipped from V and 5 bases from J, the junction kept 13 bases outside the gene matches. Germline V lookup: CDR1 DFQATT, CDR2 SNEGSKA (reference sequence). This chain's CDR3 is CSATKRGGAMETQYF. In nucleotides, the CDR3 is TGCAGTGCTACAAAGCGGGGTGGGGCAATGGAGACCCAGTACTTC.

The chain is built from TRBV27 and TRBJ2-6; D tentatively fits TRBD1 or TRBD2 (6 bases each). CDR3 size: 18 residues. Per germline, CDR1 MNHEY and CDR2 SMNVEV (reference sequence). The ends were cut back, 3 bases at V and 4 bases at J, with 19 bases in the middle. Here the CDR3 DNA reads TGTGCCAGCAGTTTCCAATTATACAGGGACTCAGGGGCCAACGTCCTGACTTTC. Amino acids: CASSFQLYRDSGANVLTF.

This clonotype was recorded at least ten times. This chain's CDR3 is CASSLNTGGTYEQYF. In DNA form, the CDR3 reads TGTGCCAGCAGCTTAAACACGGGGGGGACCTACGAGCAGTACTTC. The genes are TRBV11-3 and TRBJ2-7, with TRBD2 identical over 8 bases. The J segment lost 2 bases and the V segment lost 2 bases, leaving 5 bases of the junction unmatched. Germline V CDR1 and CDR2: SGHNT, YENEEA. The CDR3 is 15 residues long.

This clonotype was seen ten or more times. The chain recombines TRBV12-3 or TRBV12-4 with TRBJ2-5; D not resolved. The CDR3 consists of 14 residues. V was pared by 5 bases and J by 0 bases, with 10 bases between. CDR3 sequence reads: CASSPTAYQETQYF. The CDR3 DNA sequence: TGTGCCAGCAGTCCCACTGCGTACCAAGAGACCCAGTACTTC.

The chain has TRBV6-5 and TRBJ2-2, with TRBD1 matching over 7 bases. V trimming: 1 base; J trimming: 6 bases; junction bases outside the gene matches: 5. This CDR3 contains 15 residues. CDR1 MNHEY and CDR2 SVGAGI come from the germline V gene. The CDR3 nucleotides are TGTGCCAGCAGTTACTTGGCACAGGGGTCCGGGGAGCTGTTTTTT. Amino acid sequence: CASSYLAQGSGELFF.

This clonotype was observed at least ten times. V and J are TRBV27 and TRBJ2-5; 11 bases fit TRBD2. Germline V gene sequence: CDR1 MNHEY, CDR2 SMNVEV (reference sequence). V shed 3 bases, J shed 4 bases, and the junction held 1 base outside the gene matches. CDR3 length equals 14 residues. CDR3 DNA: TGTGCCAGCAGTTTTAGCGGGAGGGGAGAGACCCAGTACTTC. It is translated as CASSFSGRGETQYF.

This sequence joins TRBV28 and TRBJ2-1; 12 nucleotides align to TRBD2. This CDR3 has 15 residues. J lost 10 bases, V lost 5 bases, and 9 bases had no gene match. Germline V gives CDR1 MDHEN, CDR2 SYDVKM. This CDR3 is CASSPRLAGVGEQFF. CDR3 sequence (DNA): TGTGCCAGCAGTCCTCGACTAGCGGGAGTTGGGGAGCAGTTCTTC.

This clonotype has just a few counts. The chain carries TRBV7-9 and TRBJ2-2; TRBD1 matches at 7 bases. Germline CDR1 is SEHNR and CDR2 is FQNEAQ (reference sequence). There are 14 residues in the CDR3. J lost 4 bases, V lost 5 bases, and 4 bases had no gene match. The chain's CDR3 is CASSRGPGTGELFF. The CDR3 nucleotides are TGTGCCAGCAGCAGGGGGCCGGGCACCGGGGAGCTGTTTTTT.

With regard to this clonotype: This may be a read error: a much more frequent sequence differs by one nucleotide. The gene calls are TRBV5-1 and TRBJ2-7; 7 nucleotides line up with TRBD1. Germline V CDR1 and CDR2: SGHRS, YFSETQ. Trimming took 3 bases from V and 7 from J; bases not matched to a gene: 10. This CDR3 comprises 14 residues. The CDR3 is CASSSGQQNNEQYF. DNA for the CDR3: TGCGCCAGCAGCTCGGGACAGCAAAACAATGAGCAGTACTTC.

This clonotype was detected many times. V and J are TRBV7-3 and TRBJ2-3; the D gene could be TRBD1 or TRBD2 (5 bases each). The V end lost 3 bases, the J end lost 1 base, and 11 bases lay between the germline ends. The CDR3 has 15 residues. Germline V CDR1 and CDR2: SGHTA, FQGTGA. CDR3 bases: TGTGCCAGCAGCTTTGGGACCGGTCGCACAGATACGCAGTATTTT. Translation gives CASSFGTGRTDTQYF.